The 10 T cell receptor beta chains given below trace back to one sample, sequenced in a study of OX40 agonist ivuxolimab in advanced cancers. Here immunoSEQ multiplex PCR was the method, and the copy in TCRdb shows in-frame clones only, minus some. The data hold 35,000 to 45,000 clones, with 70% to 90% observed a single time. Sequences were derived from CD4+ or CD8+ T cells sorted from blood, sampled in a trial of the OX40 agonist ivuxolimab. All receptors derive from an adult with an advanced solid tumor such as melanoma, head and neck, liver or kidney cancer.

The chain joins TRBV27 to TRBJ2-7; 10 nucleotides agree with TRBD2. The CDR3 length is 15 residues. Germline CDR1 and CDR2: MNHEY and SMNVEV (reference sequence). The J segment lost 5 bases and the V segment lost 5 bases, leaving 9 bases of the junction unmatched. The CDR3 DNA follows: TGTGCCAGCAGTCCCACCCGGCTAGCGGGGGACGAGCAGTACTTC. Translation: CASSPTRLAGDEQYF.

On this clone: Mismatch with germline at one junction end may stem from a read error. The CDR3 is CASSQGLAGENTGGLFF. The CDR3 coding sequence is TGTGCCAGCAGCCAGGGACTAGCGGGAGAAAACACCGGGGGGCTGTTTTTT. J is TRBJ2-2 and V is TRBV7-6; 14 bases agree with TRBD2. Germline CDR1 reads SGHVS; CDR2 reads FNYEAQ. The CDR3 has 17 residues.

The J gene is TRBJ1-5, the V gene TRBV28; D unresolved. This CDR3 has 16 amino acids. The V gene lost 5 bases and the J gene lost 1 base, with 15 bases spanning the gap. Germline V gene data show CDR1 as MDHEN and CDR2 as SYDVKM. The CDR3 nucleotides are TGTGCCAGCAGTCCCGCCTTGGTCGAGAGCAATCAGCCCCAGCATTTT. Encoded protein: CASSPALVESNQPQHF.

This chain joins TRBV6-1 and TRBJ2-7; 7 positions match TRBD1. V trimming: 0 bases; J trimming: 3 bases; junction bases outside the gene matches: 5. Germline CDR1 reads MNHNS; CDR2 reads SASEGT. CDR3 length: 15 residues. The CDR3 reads CASSEARQGDYEQYF. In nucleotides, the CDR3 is TGTGCCAGCAGTGAAGCGCGTCAGGGGGACTACGAGCAGTACTTC.

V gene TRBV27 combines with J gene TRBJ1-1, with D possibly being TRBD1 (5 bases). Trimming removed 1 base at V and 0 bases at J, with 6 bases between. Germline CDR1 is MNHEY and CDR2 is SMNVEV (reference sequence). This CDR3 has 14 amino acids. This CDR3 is CASSLWGLNTEAFF. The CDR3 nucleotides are TGTGCCAGCAGTTTATGGGGCCTGAACACTGAAGCTTTCTTT.

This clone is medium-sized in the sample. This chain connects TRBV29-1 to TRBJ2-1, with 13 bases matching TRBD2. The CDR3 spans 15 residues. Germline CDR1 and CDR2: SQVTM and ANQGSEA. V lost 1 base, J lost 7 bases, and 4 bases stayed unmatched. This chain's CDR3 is CSVEGPGLAGNEQFF. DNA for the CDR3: TGCAGCGTTGAAGGCCCGGGACTAGCGGGAAATGAGCAGTTCTTC.

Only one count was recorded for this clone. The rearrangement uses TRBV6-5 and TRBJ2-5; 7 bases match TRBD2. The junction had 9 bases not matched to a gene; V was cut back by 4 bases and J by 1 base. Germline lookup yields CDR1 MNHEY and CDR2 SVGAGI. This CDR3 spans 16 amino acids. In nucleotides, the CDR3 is TGTGCCAGCAGTTCCATCGGGGGGAGAATCCAAGAGACCCAGTACTTC. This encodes CASSSIGGRIQETQYF.

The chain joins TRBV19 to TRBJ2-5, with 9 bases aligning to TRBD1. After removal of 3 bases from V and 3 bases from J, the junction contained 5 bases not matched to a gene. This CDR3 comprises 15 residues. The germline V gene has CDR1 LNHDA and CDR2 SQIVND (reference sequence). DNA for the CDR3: TGTGCCAGTAGTATCCCCTGGACAGGGGAAGAGACCCAGTACTTC. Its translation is CASSIPWTGEETQYF.

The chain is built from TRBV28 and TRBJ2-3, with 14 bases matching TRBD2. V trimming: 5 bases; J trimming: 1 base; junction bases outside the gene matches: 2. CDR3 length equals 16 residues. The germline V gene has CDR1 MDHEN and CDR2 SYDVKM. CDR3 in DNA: TGTGCCAGCAGTCAGGGACTAGCGGGAGGCACAGATACGCAGTATTTT. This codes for CASSQGLAGGTDTQYF.

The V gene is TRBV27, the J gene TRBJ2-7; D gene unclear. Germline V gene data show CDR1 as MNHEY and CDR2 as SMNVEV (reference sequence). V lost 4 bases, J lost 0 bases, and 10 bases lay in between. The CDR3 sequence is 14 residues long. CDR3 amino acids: CASSSLGNSYEQYF. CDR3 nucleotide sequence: TGTGCCAGCAGTTCCCTTGGTAACTCCTACGAGCAGTACTTC.